A single sample is the source of the 6 T cell receptor beta chains below, sequenced in a study of T cell responses to AZD1222 COVID-19 vaccine. Data came from immunoSEQ multiplex PCR; TCRdb stores just in-frame clones and leaves some out. The table shows 150,000 to 200,000 clones, with around 88% occurring only once. The sample in question was peripheral blood, obtained 28 days after the second AZD1222 dose. The receptors here all came from an adult who received the AZD1222 COVID-19 vaccine.

This sequence joins TRBV6-1 and TRBJ2-7; D call uncertain. Germline CDR1 is MNHNS and CDR2 is SASEGT. Trimming cost V 3 bases and J 3 bases, with 3 bases left between them. There are 11 residues in the CDR3. The CDR3 is CASSDRYEQYF. In DNA form, the CDR3 reads TGTGCCAGCAGTGACCGCTACGAGCAGTACTTC.

The rearrangement uses TRBV9 and TRBJ2-2; D is perhaps TRBD2 (6 bases). Trimming removed 0 bases from V and 6 bases from J, with 12 bases in between. The CDR3 sequence is 15 residues long. Germline V gives CDR1 SGDLS, CDR2 YYNGEE. The CDR3 reads CASSVVGGTAGELFF. CDR3 in DNA: TGTGCCAGCAGCGTAGTCGGCGGGACGGCCGGGGAGCTGTTTTTT.

The chain has TRBV2 and TRBJ2-5; unclear D gene. Trimming left V 10 bases short and J 9 bases short, with 12 bases between. The CDR3 consists of 10 residues. The V gene's germline CDR1 is SNHLY and CDR2 FYNNEI. CDR3 sequence: CAIDPAAQYF. CDR3 bases: TGTGCCATCGACCCCGCGGCCCAGTACTTC.

The chain joins TRBV29-1 to TRBJ2-1; D is unresolved. V was pared by 6 bases and J by 4 bases, with 7 bases between. The CDR3 contains 11 residues. Germline V gives CDR1 SQVTM, CDR2 ANQGSEA. The DNA of the CDR3 is TGCAGCGTCGCGCGGTACAATGAGCAGTTCTTC. Protein: CSVARYNEQFF.

The rearrangement uses TRBV27 and TRBJ2-3; D is perhaps TRBD1 or TRBD2 (6 bases each). The CDR3 has 16 amino acids. V gave up 2 bases and J gave up 0 bases, with 12 bases separating them. CDR1 is MNHEY and CDR2 is SMNVEV in the germline V gene (reference sequence). The CDR3, as DNA: TGTGCCAGCAGTTTAGGGGGGCTGACTAGCACAGATACGCAGTATTTT. As protein: CASSLGGLTSTDTQYF.

This sequence joins TRBV5-1 and TRBJ2-7, with 8 positions matching TRBD1. Per germline, CDR1 SGHRS and CDR2 YFSETQ. V gave up 0 bases and J gave up 0 bases; unmatched junction bases: 2. This CDR3 has 15 residues. The CDR3 DNA reads as TGCGCCAGCAGCTTGGGACAGGGGAACTCCTACGAGCAGTACTTC. Its protein product is CASSLGQGNSYEQYF.